The T cell receptor beta chain described here comes from a study of beta chain features in type 1 diabetes. Findings and caveats of the study: Moderate but significant shortening of TCRB CDR3s was recorded in all four CD4+ subsets from Type 1 diabetes patients.

With respect to this clone: Its antigen is unidentified.

Sorted CD4+ subsets: naive, central memory, regulatory, stem cell-like memory (CD45RO/CCR7/CD25/CD127/CD95/CD27 panel). Investigators reverse transcribed all isolated RNA, so they sequenced expressed TCRB transcripts. Profiling relied on immunoSEQ multiplex PCR, and the TCRdb table lists in-frame clones only, not all of them. The data hold nearly 700,000 clones, with roughly 12% observed a single time. The sequence was obtained from a man younger than 30 with type 1 diabetes. Sequencing used naive CD4+ T cells from blood.

The CDR3 sequence: CASRLGASGVDTQYF. The CDR3 nucleotides are TGTGCCAGCAGGCTGGGGGCTAGCGGGGTGGATACGCAGTATTTT. The chain uses TRBV25-1 and TRBJ2-3, with TRBD2 matching over 9 bases. V gave up 6 bases and J gave up 6 bases; unmatched junction bases: 10. Looked up from germline, CDR1 is MGHDK and CDR2 is SYGVNS. The CDR3 is 15 amino acids. The entire variable domain, with the rest obtained from reference TRBV25-1 and TRBJ2-3, is as follows: EADIYQTPRYLVIGTGKKITLECSQTMGHDKMYWYQQDPGMELHLIHYSYGVNSTEKGDLSSESTVSRIRTEHFPLTLESARPSHTSQYLCASRLGASGVDTQYFGPGTRLTVL.